This record concerns one T cell receptor beta chain sequence. A second PCR of about 7 to 12 cycles used a sample-barcoded 5' primer and a J-beta primer mix. TCRdb re-called the 5' RACE reads through MiXCR, storing one row per CDR3 protein. The sample holds approximately 830,000 distinct CDR3 sequences, around 68% seen once. These data come from a study of blood T cells in healthy people across ages. Sample: blood. The TCR comes from a man under 40 in good health.

DNA of the CDR3: TGTGCCAGCAGCCCCCCCCAAGGGTTCAATTCACCCCTCCACTTT. Amino acid sequence: CASSPPQGFNSPLHF. The gene calls are TRBV7-9 and TRBJ1-6; D is undetermined. Germline CDR1 reads SEHNR; CDR2 reads FQNEAQ (reference sequence). V was clipped by 5 bases and J by 7 bases, with 15 bases between them. The CDR3 covers 15 residues.